These T cell receptor beta chains were read from a single sample in a study of response to subunit inactivated influenza vaccine. TCRdb independently ran MiXCR on the RT-PCR reads; one entry per CDR3 protein. This repertoire shows a few hundred thousand distinct CDR3 sequences, around 13% found once; its top ten account for around 10%. The material sequenced was PBMCs from blood, taken 12 days after vaccination. These receptors all stem from a man in his fifties who received an inactivated influenza vaccine. Both conserved end residues are part of each CDR3. Fields, in order: D gene, J gene, clone size, CDR3 length, V gene, CDR3 DNA, CDR3 protein. D genes are given only for firm matches. Not all rows give a size; the values are once, few, many and, for expanded clones, a class.

d_gene: NA; j_gene: TRBJ2-3; abundance: NA; len: 14; v_gene: TRBV5-8; CDR3nt: TGTGCCAGCAGCCCTATTGGCAGCACAGATACGCAGTATTTT; CDR3aa: CASSPIGSTDTQYF
d_gene: NA; j_gene: TRBJ2-1; abundance: once; len: 16; v_gene: TRBV11-2; CDR3nt: TGTGCCAGCAGCTTAGACCGGGGGAGCACCTACAATGAGCAGCTCTTC; CDR3aa: CASSLDRGSTYNEQLF
d_gene: NA; j_gene: TRBJ2-2; abundance: NA; len: 13; v_gene: TRBV3-1; CDR3nt: TGTGCCAGCAGCTTCCAGTACACCGGGGAGCTGTTTTTT; CDR3aa: CASSFQYTGELFF
d_gene: NA; j_gene: TRBJ2-1; abundance: few; len: 16; v_gene: TRBV25-1; CDR3nt: TGTGCCAGCAGACCCGCCGGGACTTCCGCCTACAATGAGCAGTTCTTC; CDR3aa: CASRPAGTSAYNEQFF
d_gene: TRBD1; j_gene: TRBJ2-1; abundance: few; len: 15; v_gene: TRBV12-3/TRBV12-4; CDR3nt: TGTGCCAGCAGTTTACCCAGGGGGCTCGGAAATGAGCAGTTCTTC; CDR3aa: CASSLPRGLGNEQFF
d_gene: TRBD2; j_gene: TRBJ2-1; abundance: few; len: 14; v_gene: TRBV5-1; CDR3nt: TGCGCCAGCAGCTTTGATAGCGGGTACAATGAGCAGTTCTTC; CDR3aa: CASSFDSGYNEQFF
d_gene: TRBD1; j_gene: TRBJ2-5; abundance: NA; len: 14; v_gene: TRBV7-9; CDR3nt: TGTGCCAGCAGCTTGACAGGGTTGCCAGAGACCCAGTACTTC; CDR3aa: CASSLTGLPETQYF
d_gene: TRBD2; j_gene: TRBJ2-3; abundance: NA; len: 18; v_gene: TRBV6-1; CDR3nt: TGTGCCAGCAGTACCACCCTCGAGGCGGGAGGGAGCACAGATACGCAGTATTTT; CDR3aa: CASSTTLEAGGSTDTQYF
d_gene: TRBD2; j_gene: TRBJ2-7; abundance: many; len: 13; v_gene: TRBV20-1; CDR3nt: TGCAGTGCTTCTAGCGGGAGGGCCTACGAGCAGTACTTC; CDR3aa: CSASSGRAYEQYF
d_gene: NA; j_gene: TRBJ1-4; abundance: few; len: 13; v_gene: TRBV5-1; CDR3nt: TGCGCCAGCAGAACGTCGCGGGGCGAAAAACTGTTTTTT; CDR3aa: CASRTSRGEKLFF
d_gene: TRBD2; j_gene: TRBJ2-1; abundance: few; len: 15; v_gene: TRBV3-1; CDR3nt: TGTGCCAGCAGCCCAGAAGGTAGCGGGAGGAGTGAGCAGTTCTTC; CDR3aa: CASSPEGSGRSEQFF
d_gene: TRBD1; j_gene: TRBJ2-2; abundance: many; len: 18; v_gene: TRBV20-1; CDR3nt: TGCAGTGCTAAATATCCTTCAGGACAGGGGGCGGGCACCGGGGAGCTGTTTTTT; CDR3aa: CSAKYPSGQGAGTGELFF
d_gene: TRBD1; j_gene: TRBJ2-3; abundance: NA; len: 17; v_gene: TRBV11-1; CDR3nt: TGTGCCAGCAGCTCTTCTCTCAGGGGGAGTAGCACAGATACGCAGTATTTT; CDR3aa: CASSSSLRGSSTDTQYF
d_gene: TRBD2; j_gene: TRBJ2-7; abundance: few; len: 15; v_gene: TRBV19; CDR3nt: TGTGCCAGTACCGCGACTAGCGGGGATACCTACGAGCAGTACTTC; CDR3aa: CASTATSGDTYEQYF
d_gene: NA; j_gene: TRBJ1-1; abundance: NA; len: 14; v_gene: TRBV6-1; CDR3nt: TGTGCCAGCAGTGGTTTTCGGGGGGCCACTGAAGCTTTCTTT; CDR3aa: CASSGFRGATEAFF
d_gene: TRBD2; j_gene: TRBJ2-1; abundance: NA; len: 17; v_gene: TRBV5-1; CDR3nt: TGCGCCAGCAGCTTGTTAAAGACTAGCGGGACAGGCAATGAGCAGTTCTTC; CDR3aa: CASSLLKTSGTGNEQFF
d_gene: NA; j_gene: TRBJ2-2; abundance: NA; len: 17; v_gene: TRBV6-5; CDR3nt: TGTGCCAGCAGTTACTCGATTAGTGGCGCGAACACCGGGGAGCTGTTTTTT; CDR3aa: CASSYSISGANTGELFF
d_gene: TRBD1; j_gene: TRBJ1-1; abundance: few; len: 15; v_gene: TRBV11-2; CDR3nt: TGTGCCAGCAGCTCGTCGGGTGGGACAGGGGGTGAAGCTTTCTTT; CDR3aa: CASSSSGGTGGEAFF
d_gene: NA; j_gene: TRBJ2-5; abundance: many; len: 12; v_gene: TRBV3-1; CDR3nt: TGTGCCAGCAGCTGGCAGGGAGAGACCCAGTACTTC; CDR3aa: CASSWQGETQYF
d_gene: NA; j_gene: TRBJ1-2; abundance: few; len: 14; v_gene: TRBV20-1; CDR3nt: TGCAGTGCTAGGTCCCAAGGGGCGGGCTATGGCTACACCTTC; CDR3aa: CSARSQGAGYGYTF
d_gene: TRBD2; j_gene: TRBJ2-5; abundance: NA; len: 20; v_gene: TRBV6-2/TRBV6-3; CDR3nt: TGTGCCAGCAGTTACCTTCCTCCGGGGGCAGCGGGAGGGCAAAGAGAGACCCAGTACTTC; CDR3aa: CASSYLPPGAAGGQRETQYF
d_gene: TRBD1; j_gene: TRBJ2-7; abundance: many; len: 17; v_gene: TRBV6-1; CDR3nt: TGTGCCAGCAGTGACCTGACCGGGACAGGGAATCCCTACGAGCAGTACTTC; CDR3aa: CASSDLTGTGNPYEQYF
d_gene: TRBD1; j_gene: TRBJ2-7; abundance: many; len: 15; v_gene: TRBV5-1; CDR3nt: TGCGCCAGCAGCCAAGGGACAGGGGGTACCTACGAGCAGTACTTC; CDR3aa: CASSQGTGGTYEQYF
d_gene: NA; j_gene: TRBJ1-2; abundance: many; len: 14; v_gene: TRBV12-3/TRBV12-4; CDR3nt: TGTGCCAGCAGTTCCCCCCGACCCGCGGGTGGCTACACCTTC; CDR3aa: CASSSPRPAGGYTF
d_gene: NA; j_gene: TRBJ2-1; abundance: few; len: 14; v_gene: TRBV28; CDR3nt: TGTGCCAGTCTCAAGGGTAGCTCCTACAATGAGCAGTTCTTC; CDR3aa: CASLKGSSYNEQFF
d_gene: NA; j_gene: TRBJ1-1; abundance: few; len: 12; v_gene: TRBV7-9; CDR3nt: TGTGCCGATAAACGGATGAACACTGAAGCTTTCTTT; CDR3aa: CADKRMNTEAFF
d_gene: NA; j_gene: TRBJ2-7; abundance: few; len: 16; v_gene: TRBV7-2; CDR3nt: TGTGCCAGCAGCTTAAGCCCTTCTCCGGTCGGCTACGAGCAGTACTTC; CDR3aa: CASSLSPSPVGYEQYF
d_gene: NA; j_gene: TRBJ2-7; abundance: few; len: 12; v_gene: TRBV7-6; CDR3nt: TGTGCCAGCACCTCTCTAGGGAGCGAGCAGTACTTC; CDR3aa: CASTSLGSEQYF
d_gene: NA; j_gene: TRBJ2-3; abundance: NA; len: 12; v_gene: TRBV18; CDR3nt: TGTGCCAGCTCAGGAATTTTGGATACGCAGTATTTT; CDR3aa: CASSGILDTQYF
d_gene: TRBD1; j_gene: TRBJ1-1; abundance: NA; len: 15; v_gene: TRBV7-3; CDR3nt: TGTGCCAGCAGCCTACAGGGGCGGGGAGGCACTGAAGCTTTCTTT; CDR3aa: CASSLQGRGGTEAFF
d_gene: TRBD2; j_gene: TRBJ2-3; abundance: NA; len: 16; v_gene: TRBV11-2; CDR3nt: TGTGCCAGCCACACTTTTAGGGACGGGGGGGCAGATACGCAGTATTTT; CDR3aa: CASHTFRDGGADTQYF
d_gene: NA; j_gene: TRBJ2-2; abundance: NA; len: 19; v_gene: TRBV11-2; CDR3nt: TGTGCCAGCAGCCACCCCATTAGCGTCGGACTCCCTCCGGCCGGGGAGCTGTTTTTT; CDR3aa: CASSHPISVGLPPAGELFF
d_gene: TRBD2; j_gene: TRBJ2-1; abundance: few; len: 19; v_gene: TRBV11-1; CDR3nt: TGTGCCAGCAGCCCATCGGGACTAGCGGGAGTCTCTATTGGGAATGAGCAGTTCTTC; CDR3aa: CASSPSGLAGVSIGNEQFF
d_gene: NA; j_gene: TRBJ2-1; abundance: few; len: 13; v_gene: TRBV6-5; CDR3nt: TGTGCCAGCAGTTACATGAGCCGAAATGAGCAGTTCTTC; CDR3aa: CASSYMSRNEQFF
d_gene: NA; j_gene: TRBJ2-7; abundance: NA; len: 11; v_gene: TRBV20-1; CDR3nt: TGCAGTGCTAGAGAGAACTACGAGCAGTACTTC; CDR3aa: CSARENYEQYF
d_gene: TRBD1; j_gene: TRBJ1-3; abundance: NA; len: 18; v_gene: TRBV7-6; CDR3nt: TGTGCCAGCAGCTTAGGAGGCTACAGGGGTCCCTCTGGAAACACCATATATTTT; CDR3aa: CASSLGGYRGPSGNTIYF
d_gene: NA; j_gene: TRBJ2-3; abundance: NA; len: 15; v_gene: TRBV10-3; CDR3nt: TGTGCCATCAGTGAGGGACCCGCTAGCACAGATACGCAGTATTTT; CDR3aa: CAISEGPASTDTQYF
d_gene: NA; j_gene: TRBJ2-1; abundance: NA; len: 20; v_gene: TRBV6-2/TRBV6-3; CDR3nt: TGTGCCAGCAGTTTGCCGGGACTTAGGAGCTCCAGGAGCTCCTACAATGAGCAGTTCTTC; CDR3aa: CASSLPGLRSSRSSYNEQFF
d_gene: NA; j_gene: TRBJ2-1; abundance: few; len: 18; v_gene: TRBV5-1; CDR3nt: TGCGCCAGCAGCTTGGGCCCCACAGGTGAGGTTTCCTACAATGAGCAGTTCTTC; CDR3aa: CASSLGPTGEVSYNEQFF
d_gene: NA; j_gene: TRBJ1-2; abundance: few; len: 14; v_gene: TRBV7-8; CDR3nt: TGTGCCAGCAGCCCCGGTGGGCCGGCCGGCGGCTACACCTTC; CDR3aa: CASSPGGPAGGYTF
d_gene: NA; j_gene: TRBJ1-2; abundance: many; len: 13; v_gene: TRBV2; CDR3nt: TGTGCCAGCAGTGATGGGGGGGGCTATGGCTACACCTTC; CDR3aa: CASSDGGGYGYTF
d_gene: TRBD2; j_gene: TRBJ2-7; abundance: few; len: 14; v_gene: TRBV6-1; CDR3nt: TGTGCCAGCACCCCGGGAGGGGCGCGAGGCGAGCAGTACTTC; CDR3aa: CASTPGGARGEQYF
d_gene: NA; j_gene: TRBJ1-5; abundance: NA; len: 18; v_gene: TRBV5-5; CDR3nt: TGTGCCAGCAGAGATGAAAACGGACGGTGGGATAGCAATCAGCCCCAGCATTTT; CDR3aa: CASRDENGRWDSNQPQHF
d_gene: NA; j_gene: TRBJ2-5; abundance: few; len: 17; v_gene: TRBV15; CDR3nt: TGTGCCACCAGAAGTCCCGGGACATTCCCAGGAGGGGAGACCCAGTACTTC; CDR3aa: CATRSPGTFPGGETQYF
d_gene: NA; j_gene: TRBJ2-7; abundance: few; len: 13; v_gene: TRBV4-2; CDR3nt: TGTGCCAGCAGCCAAGTCTCAGAGGGTGAGCAGTACTTC; CDR3aa: CASSQVSEGEQYF
d_gene: TRBD1; j_gene: TRBJ2-3; abundance: NA; len: 21; v_gene: TRBV10-3; CDR3nt: TGTGCCATCAGTGAGTCACTTGCGGGGACCAGGGACAGGGGTGGAACAGATACGCAGTATTTT; CDR3aa: CAISESLAGTRDRGGTDTQYF
d_gene: NA; j_gene: TRBJ2-1; abundance: NA; len: 15; v_gene: TRBV5-5; CDR3nt: TGTGCCAGCAGCCCGGGGATTGGCTCCTACAATGAGCAGTTCTTC; CDR3aa: CASSPGIGSYNEQFF
d_gene: NA; j_gene: TRBJ2-7; abundance: NA; len: 15; v_gene: TRBV4-1; CDR3nt: TGCGCCAGCAGCCAACTGGGCCCCGCTGGGGGCGAGCAGTACTTC; CDR3aa: CASSQLGPAGGEQYF
d_gene: TRBD1; j_gene: TRBJ2-7; abundance: few; len: 16; v_gene: TRBV6-2/TRBV6-3; CDR3nt: TGTGCCAGCAGTTACTCGGGGACAGGGCTTTCCTACGAGCAGTACTTC; CDR3aa: CASSYSGTGLSYEQYF
d_gene: TRBD2; j_gene: TRBJ2-1; abundance: few; len: 14; v_gene: TRBV20-1; CDR3nt: TGCAGTGCTATTCTCGAGCGGGAGTACAATGAGCAGTTCTTC; CDR3aa: CSAILEREYNEQFF
d_gene: TRBD2; j_gene: TRBJ2-1; abundance: few; len: 15; v_gene: TRBV5-1; CDR3nt: TGCGCCAGCAGCTTGGAGGGACTAGCGAACAGTGAGCAGTTCTTC; CDR3aa: CASSLEGLANSEQFF
d_gene: TRBD1; j_gene: TRBJ2-7; abundance: few; len: 15; v_gene: TRBV5-1; CDR3nt: TGCGCCAGCAGCCACCTCCCGACAGGGGACTACGAGCAGTACTTC; CDR3aa: CASSHLPTGDYEQYF
d_gene: NA; j_gene: TRBJ2-3; abundance: few; len: 15; v_gene: TRBV7-2; CDR3nt: TGTGCCAGCAGCGCCAGGGCGGGGGCGAGGGATACGCAGTATTTT; CDR3aa: CASSARAGARDTQYF